This TCR beta chain stems from a study of T cell responses to AZD1222 COVID-19 vaccine. The study, taken as a whole, reports: Repertoires were obtained solely post-peak T cell response. Of spike-specific TCRs, nearly half reportedly target regions left unmutated in variants.

Per the germline V gene, CDR1 is GTSNPN and CDR2 is SVGIG (reference sequence). V was clipped by 4 bases and J by 3 bases, with 12 bases between them. The CDR3 is 13 amino acids. Pooled together were second doses at about 4 or about 12 weeks. As for this clone: Its antigen remains unidentified.

Generated by immunoSEQ multiplex PCR, the TCRdb table keeps only in-frame clones and is missing some. The table has about 84,000 clones, approximately 85% seen once; the top ten hold 9.5% to 13%. Sequenced material: peripheral blood, taken 28 days after the second AZD1222 dose. The chain has TRBV30 and TRBJ2-5; the D gene is possibly TRBD2 (6 bases). This TCR came from an adult who received the AZD1222 COVID-19 vaccine. The CDR3 region is CAWMKIAEETQYF. The DNA of the CDR3 is TGTGCCTGGATGAAAATAGCGGAAGAGACCCAGTACTTC.